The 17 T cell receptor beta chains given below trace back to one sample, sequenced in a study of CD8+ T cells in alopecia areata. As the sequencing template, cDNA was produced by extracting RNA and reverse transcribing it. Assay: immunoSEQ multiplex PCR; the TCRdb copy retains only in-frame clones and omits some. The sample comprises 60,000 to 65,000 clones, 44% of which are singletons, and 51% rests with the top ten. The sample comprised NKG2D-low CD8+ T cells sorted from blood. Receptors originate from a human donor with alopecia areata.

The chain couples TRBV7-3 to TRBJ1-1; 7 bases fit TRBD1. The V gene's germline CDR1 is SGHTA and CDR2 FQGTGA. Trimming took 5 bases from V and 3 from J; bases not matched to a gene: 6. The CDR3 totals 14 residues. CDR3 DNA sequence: TGTGCCAGCAGCGCTACAGGGGAGTACACTGAAGCTTTCTTT. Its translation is CASSATGEYTEAFF.

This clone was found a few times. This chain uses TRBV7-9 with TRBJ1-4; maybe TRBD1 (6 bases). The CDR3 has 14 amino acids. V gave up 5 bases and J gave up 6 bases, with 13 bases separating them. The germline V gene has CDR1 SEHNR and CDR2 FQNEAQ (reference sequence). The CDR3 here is CASSLAGGHEKLFF. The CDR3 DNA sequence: TGTGCCAGCAGCCTCGCCGGGGGCCATGAAAAACTGTTTTTT.

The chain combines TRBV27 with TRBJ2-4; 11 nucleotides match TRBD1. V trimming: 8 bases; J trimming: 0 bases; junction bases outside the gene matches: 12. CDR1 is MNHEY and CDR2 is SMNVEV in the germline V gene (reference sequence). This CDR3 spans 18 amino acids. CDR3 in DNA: TGTGCCAGCCTAATGCCGGGACAGGGGGTACCAGCCAAAAACATTCAGTACTTC. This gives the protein CASLMPGQGVPAKNIQYF.

The CDR3: CASSPPETSSYNEQFF. CDR3 nucleotides: TGTGCCAGCTCACCACCTGAGACTAGCTCCTACAATGAGCAGTTCTTC. This chain connects TRBV18 to TRBJ2-1, with D perhaps TRBD2 (6 bases). The CDR3 spans 16 residues. Germline loops: CDR1 KGHSH, CDR2 LQKENI. The V end lost 0 bases, the J end lost 0 bases, and 9 bases lay between the germline ends.

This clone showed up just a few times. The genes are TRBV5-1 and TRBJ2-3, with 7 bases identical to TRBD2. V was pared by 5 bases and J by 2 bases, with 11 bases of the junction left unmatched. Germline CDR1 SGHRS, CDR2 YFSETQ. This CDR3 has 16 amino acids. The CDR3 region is CASRTPSGSFTDTQYF. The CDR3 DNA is TGCGCCAGCAGGACCCCTAGCGGATCTTTCACAGATACGCAGTATTTT.

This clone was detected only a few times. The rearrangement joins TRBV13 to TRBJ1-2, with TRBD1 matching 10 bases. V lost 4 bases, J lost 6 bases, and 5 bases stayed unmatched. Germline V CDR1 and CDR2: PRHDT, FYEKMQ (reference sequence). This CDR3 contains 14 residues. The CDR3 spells CASSSRTGGDGYTF. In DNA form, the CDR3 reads TGTGCCAGCAGCTCCCGGACAGGGGGGGATGGCTACACCTTC.

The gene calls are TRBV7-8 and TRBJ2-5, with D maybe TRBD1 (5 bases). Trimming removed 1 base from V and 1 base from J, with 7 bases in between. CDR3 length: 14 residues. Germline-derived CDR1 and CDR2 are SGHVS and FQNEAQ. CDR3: CASSLVQVQETQYF. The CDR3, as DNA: TGTGCCAGCAGCTTAGTACAGGTCCAAGAGACCCAGTACTTC.

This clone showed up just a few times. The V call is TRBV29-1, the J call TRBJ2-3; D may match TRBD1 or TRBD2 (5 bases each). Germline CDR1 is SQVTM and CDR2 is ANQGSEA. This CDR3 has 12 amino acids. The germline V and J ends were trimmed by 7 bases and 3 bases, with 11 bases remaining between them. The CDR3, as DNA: TGCAGCGCCCAAGAGGGGACAGATACGCAGTATTTT. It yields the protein CSAQEGTDTQYF.

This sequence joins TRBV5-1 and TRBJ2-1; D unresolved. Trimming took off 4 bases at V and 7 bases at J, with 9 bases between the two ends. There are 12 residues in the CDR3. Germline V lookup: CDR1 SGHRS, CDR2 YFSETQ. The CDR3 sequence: CASSPWDNEQFF. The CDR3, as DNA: TGCGCCAGCAGCCCCTGGGATAATGAGCAGTTCTTC.

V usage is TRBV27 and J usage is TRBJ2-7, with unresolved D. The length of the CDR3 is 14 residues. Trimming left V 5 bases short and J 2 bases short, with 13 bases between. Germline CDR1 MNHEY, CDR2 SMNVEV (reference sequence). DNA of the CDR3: TGTGCCAGCAGTCTACTAAACCTTCCCTACGAGCAGTACTTC. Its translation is CASSLLNLPYEQYF.

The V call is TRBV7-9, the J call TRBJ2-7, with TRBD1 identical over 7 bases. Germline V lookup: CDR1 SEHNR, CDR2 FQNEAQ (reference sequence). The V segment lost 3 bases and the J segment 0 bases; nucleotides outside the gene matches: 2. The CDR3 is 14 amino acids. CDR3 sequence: CASSFTGDSYEQYF. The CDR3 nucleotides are TGTGCCAGCAGCTTCACAGGGGACTCCTACGAGCAGTACTTC.

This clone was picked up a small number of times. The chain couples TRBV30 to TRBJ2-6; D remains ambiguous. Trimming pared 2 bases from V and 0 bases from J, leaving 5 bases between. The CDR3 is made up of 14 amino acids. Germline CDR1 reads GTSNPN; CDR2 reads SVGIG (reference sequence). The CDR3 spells CAWSWGSGANVLTF. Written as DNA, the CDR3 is TGTGCCTGGAGTTGGGGCTCTGGGGCCAACGTCCTGACTTTC.

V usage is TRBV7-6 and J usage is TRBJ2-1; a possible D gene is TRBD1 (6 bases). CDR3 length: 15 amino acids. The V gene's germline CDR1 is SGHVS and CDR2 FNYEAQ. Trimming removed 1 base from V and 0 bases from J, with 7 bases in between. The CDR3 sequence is CASSLEDSSYNEQFF. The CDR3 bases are TGTGCCAGCAGCTTAGAGGACAGCTCCTACAATGAGCAGTTCTTC.

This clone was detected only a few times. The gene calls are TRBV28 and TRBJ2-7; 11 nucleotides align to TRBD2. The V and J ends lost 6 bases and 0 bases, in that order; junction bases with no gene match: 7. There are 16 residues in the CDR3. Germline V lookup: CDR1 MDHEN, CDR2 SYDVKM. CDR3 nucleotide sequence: TGTGCCAGCAGAGGGACTAGCGGACAAAGCTCCTACGAGCAGTACTTC. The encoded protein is CASRGTSGQSSYEQYF.

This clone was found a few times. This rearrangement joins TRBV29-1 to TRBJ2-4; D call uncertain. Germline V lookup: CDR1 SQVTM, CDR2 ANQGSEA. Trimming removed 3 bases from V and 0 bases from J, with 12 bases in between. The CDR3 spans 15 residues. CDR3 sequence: CSVEEPLGAKNIQYF. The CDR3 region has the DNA TGCAGCGTTGAGGAGCCCCTGGGAGCCAAAAACATTCAGTACTTC.

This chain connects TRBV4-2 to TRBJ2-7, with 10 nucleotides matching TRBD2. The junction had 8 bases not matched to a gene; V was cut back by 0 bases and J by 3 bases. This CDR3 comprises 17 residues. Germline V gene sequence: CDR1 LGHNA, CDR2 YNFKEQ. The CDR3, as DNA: TGTGCCAGCAGCCAAGATCTGGGGCTAGCGGGAGACTACGAGCAGTACTTC. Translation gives CASSQDLGLAGDYEQYF.

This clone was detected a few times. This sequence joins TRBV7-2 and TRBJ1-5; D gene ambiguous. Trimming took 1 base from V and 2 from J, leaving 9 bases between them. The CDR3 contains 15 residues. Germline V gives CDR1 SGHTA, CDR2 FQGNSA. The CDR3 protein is CASSLGTRGNQPQHF. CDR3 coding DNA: TGTGCCAGCAGCTTAGGGACTAGGGGCAATCAGCCCCAGCATTTT. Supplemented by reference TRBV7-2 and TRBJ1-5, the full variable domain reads GAGVSQSPSNKVTEKGKDVELRCDPISGHTALYWYRQSLGQGLEFLIYFQGNSAPDKSGLPSDRFSAERTGGSVSTLTIQRTQQEDSAVYLCASSLGTRGNQPQHFGDGTRLSIL.